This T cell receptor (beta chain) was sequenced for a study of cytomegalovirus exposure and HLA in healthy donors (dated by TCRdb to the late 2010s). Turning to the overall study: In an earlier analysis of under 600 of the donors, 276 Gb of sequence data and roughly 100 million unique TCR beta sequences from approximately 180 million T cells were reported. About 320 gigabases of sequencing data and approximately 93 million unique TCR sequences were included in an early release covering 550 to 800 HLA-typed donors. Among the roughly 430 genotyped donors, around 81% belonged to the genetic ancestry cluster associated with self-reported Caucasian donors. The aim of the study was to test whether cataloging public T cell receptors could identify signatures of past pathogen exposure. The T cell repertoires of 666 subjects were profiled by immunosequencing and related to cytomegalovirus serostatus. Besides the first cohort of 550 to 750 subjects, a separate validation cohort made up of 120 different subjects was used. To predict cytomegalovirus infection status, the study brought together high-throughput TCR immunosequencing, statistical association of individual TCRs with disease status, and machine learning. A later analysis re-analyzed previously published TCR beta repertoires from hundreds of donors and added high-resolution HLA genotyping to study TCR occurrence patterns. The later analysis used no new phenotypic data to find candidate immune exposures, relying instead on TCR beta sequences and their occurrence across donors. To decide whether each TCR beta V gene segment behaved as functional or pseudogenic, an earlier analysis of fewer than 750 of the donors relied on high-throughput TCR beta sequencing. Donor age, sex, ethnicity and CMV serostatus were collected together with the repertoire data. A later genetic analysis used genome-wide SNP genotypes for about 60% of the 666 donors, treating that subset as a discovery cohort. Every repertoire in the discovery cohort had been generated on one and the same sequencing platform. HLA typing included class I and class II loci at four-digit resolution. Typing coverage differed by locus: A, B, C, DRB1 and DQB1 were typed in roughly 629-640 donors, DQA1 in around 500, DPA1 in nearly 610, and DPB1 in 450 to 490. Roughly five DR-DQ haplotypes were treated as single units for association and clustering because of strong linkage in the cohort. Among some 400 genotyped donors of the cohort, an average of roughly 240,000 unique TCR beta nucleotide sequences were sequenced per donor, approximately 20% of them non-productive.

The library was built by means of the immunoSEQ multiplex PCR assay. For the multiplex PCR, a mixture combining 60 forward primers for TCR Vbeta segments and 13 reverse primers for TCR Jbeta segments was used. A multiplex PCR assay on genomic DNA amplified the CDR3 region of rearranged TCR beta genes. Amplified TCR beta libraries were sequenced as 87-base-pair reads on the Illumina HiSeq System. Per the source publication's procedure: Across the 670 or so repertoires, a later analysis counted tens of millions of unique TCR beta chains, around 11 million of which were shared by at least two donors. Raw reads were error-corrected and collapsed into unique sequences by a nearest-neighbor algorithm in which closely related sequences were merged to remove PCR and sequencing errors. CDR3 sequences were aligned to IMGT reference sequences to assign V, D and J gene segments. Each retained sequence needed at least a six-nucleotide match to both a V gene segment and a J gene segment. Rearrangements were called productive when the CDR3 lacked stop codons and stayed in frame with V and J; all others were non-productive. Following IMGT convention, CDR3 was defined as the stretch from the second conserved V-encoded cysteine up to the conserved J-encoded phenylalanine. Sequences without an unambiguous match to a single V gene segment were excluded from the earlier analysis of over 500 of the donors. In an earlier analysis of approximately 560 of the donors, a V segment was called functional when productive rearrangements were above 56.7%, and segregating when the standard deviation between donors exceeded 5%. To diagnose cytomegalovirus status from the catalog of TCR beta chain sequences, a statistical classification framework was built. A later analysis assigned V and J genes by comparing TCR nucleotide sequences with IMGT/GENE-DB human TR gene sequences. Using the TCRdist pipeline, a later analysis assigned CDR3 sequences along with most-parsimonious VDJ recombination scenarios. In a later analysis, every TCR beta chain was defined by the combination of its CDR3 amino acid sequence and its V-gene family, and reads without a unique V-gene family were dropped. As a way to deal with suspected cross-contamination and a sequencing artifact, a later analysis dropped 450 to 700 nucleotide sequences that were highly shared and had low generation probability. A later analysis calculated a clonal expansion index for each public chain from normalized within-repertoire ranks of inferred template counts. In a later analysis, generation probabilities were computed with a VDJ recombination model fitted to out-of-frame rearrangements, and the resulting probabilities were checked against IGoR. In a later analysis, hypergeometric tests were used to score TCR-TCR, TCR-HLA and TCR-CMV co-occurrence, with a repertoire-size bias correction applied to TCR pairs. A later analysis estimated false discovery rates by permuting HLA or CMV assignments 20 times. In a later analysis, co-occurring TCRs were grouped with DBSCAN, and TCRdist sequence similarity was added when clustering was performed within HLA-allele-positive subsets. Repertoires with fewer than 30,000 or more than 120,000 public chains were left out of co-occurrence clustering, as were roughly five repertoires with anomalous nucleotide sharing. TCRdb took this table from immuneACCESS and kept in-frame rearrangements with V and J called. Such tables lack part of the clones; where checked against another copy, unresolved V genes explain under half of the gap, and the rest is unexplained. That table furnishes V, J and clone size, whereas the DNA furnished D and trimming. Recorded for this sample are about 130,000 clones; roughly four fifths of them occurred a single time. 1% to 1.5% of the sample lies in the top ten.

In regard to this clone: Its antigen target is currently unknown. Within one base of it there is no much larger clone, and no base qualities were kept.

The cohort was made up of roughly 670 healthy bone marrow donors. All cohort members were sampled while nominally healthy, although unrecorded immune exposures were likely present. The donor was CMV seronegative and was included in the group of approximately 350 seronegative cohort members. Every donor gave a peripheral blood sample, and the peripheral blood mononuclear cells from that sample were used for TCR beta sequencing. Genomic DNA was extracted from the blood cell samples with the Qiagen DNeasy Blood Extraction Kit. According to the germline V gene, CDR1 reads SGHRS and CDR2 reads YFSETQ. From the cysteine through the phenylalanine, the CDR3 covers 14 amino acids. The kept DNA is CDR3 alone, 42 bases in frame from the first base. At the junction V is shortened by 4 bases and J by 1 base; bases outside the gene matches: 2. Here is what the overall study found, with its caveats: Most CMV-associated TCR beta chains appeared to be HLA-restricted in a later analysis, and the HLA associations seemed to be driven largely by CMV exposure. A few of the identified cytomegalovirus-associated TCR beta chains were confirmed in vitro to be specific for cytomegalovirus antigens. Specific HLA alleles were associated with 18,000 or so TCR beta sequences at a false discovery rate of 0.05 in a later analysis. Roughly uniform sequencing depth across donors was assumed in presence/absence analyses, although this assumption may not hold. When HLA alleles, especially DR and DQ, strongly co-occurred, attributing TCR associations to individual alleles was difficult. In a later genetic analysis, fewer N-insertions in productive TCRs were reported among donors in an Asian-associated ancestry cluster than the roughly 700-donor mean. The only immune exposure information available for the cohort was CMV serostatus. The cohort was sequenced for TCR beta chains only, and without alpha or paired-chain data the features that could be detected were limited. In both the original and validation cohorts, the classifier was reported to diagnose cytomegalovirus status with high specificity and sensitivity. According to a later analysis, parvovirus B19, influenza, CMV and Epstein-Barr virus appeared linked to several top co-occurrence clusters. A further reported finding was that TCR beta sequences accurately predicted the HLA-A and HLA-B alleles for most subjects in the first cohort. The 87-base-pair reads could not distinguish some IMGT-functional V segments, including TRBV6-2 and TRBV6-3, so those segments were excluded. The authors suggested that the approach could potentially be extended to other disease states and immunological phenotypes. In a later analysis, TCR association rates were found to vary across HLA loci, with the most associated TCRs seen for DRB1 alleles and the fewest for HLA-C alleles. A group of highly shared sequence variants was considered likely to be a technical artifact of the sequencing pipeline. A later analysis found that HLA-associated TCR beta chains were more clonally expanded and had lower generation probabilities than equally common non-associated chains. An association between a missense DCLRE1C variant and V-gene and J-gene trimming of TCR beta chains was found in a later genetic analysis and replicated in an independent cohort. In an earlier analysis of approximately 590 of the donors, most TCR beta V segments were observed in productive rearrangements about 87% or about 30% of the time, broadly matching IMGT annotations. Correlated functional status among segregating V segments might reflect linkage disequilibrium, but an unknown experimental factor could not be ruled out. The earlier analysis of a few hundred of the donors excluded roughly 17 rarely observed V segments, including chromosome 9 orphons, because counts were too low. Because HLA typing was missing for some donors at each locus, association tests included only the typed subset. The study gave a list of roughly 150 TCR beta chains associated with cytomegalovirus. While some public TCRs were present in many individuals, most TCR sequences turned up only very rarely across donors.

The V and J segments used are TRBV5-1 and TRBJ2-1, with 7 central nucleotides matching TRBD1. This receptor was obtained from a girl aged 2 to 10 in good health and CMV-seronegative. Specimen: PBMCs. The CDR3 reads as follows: CASSRDRSYNEQFF. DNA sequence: TGCGCCAGCAGCCGGGACAGATCCTACAATGAGCAGTTCTTC.